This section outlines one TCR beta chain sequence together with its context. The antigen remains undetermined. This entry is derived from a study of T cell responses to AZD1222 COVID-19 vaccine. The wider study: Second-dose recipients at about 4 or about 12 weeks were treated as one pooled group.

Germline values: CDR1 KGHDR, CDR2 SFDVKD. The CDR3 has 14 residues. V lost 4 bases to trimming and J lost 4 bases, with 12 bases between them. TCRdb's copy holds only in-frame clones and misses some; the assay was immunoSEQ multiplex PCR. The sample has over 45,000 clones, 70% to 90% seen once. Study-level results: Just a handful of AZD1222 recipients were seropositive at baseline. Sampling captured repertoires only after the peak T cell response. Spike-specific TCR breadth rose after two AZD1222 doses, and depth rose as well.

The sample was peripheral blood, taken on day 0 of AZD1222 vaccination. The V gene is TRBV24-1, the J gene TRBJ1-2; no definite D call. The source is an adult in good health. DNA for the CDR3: TGTGCCACCAGTGACTACACGGTACCCTATGGCTACACCTTC. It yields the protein CATSDYTVPYGYTF.